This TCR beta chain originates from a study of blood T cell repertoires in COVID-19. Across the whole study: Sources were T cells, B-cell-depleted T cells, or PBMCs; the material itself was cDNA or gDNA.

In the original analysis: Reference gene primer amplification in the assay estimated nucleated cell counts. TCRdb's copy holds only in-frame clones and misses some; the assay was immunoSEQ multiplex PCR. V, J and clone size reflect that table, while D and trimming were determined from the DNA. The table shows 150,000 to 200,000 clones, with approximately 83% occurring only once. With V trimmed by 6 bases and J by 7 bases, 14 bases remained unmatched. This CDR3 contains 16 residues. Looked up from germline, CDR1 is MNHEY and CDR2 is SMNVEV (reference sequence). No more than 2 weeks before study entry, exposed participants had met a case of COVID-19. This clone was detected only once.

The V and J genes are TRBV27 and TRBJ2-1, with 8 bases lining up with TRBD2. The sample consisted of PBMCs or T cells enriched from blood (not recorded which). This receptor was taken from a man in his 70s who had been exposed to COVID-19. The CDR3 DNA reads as TGTGCCAGCAGGTTGTCTAGCGGGTCTAGACTGAATGAGCAGTTCTTC. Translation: CASRLSSGSRLNEQFF.